The clone carrying this T cell receptor beta chain was counted many times. Germline V gene data show CDR1 as DFQATT and CDR2 as SNEGSKA (reference sequence). V shed 5 bases and J 0 bases; nucleotides not matched to a gene: 6. This CDR3 is 16 amino acids long. This record comes from a study of T cells in Graves' hyperthyroidism and ophthalmopathy. What was amplified from RNA transcripts were TCR beta CDR3 regions. When the TCR CDR3 underwent first-round RT-PCR, the HTBI primer set was used. Each CDR3 protein is one row after TCRdb ran MiXCR on the multiplex PCR reads. The table records around 600,000 distinct CDR3 sequences, around 14% of them present only once. A roughly 10 ml volume of fresh peripheral blood provided the PBMCs.

Input material: blood. This sequence joins TRBV20-1 and TRBJ1-4, with 10 bases that match TRBD1. This clonotype originated in a woman in her thirties with Graves' hyperthyroidism. CDR3 sequence (DNA): TGCAGTGCTTCCCCGGACAGGGGGGCAACTAATGAAAAACTGTTTTTT. Amino acids: CSASPDRGATNEKLFF.